The 13 T cell receptor beta chains given below trace back to one sample, sequenced in a study of blood T cell repertoires in COVID-19. Assay used: immunoSEQ multiplex PCR; TCRdb lists only in-frame clones, some missing. This sample yields fewer than 250,000 clones, of which approximately 82% are seen a single time; 2.5% to 3.5% belongs to the top ten. The sample comprised peripheral blood. All receptors derive from a man over 45 with active or convalescent COVID-19.

The gene calls are TRBV5-5 and TRBJ1-4, with D possibly matching TRBD1 (6 bases). V was clipped by 4 bases and J by 0 bases, with 10 bases between them. This CDR3 comprises 15 residues. CDR1 and CDR2 from the germline V gene are SGHKS and YYEKEE (reference sequence). The DNA of the CDR3 is TGTGCCAGCAGCATGAGACAGGCAACTAATGAAAAACTGTTTTTT. Protein product: CASSMRQATNEKLFF.

The chain employs TRBV7-9 and TRBJ1-1; maybe TRBD1 (6 bases). The CDR3 runs 14 residues. V lost 0 bases to trimming and J lost 6 bases, with 11 bases between them. Germline V gene data show CDR1 as SEHNR and CDR2 as FQNEAQ (reference sequence). DNA for the CDR3: TGTGCCAGCAGCTTAGCTCTGGGGGCGGCTGAAGCTTTCTTT. Protein sequence: CASSLALGAAEAFF.

Here the CDR3 DNA reads TGTGCCAGCAGCTTTTACAGGGGGCGAAGGGACAATCAGCCCCAGCATTTT. Translation: CASSFYRGRRDNQPQHF. The chain joins TRBV5-6 to TRBJ1-5, with 9 positions matching TRBD1. The CDR3 covers 17 residues. Germline V lookup: CDR1 SGHDT, CDR2 YYEEEE. Trimming took 2 bases from V and 3 from J; bases not matched to a gene: 9.

This chain uses TRBV30 with TRBJ1-3, with D hard to call. Germline V CDR1 and CDR2: GTSNPN, SVGIG (reference sequence). The CDR3 contains 14 residues. V was trimmed by 0 bases and J by 0 bases, leaving 6 bases between them. Here the CDR3 DNA reads TGTGCCTGGAGTGTACGGGGCTCTGGAAACACCATATATTTT. This sequence encodes CAWSVRGSGNTIYF.

Only one count was recorded for this clone. The chain employs TRBV6-2 or TRBV6-3 and TRBJ2-5; D is undetermined. V was clipped by 5 bases and J by 1 base, with 20 bases between them. In germline, CDR1 is MNHEY, CDR2 SVGEGT. This CDR3 region has 17 residues. The CDR3 loop is CASSPQTHLIGQETQYF. In nucleotides, the CDR3 is TGTGCCAGCAGTCCCCAGACTCACCTTATAGGCCAAGAGACCCAGTACTTC.

This chain joins TRBV5-1 and TRBJ2-5; TRBD1 matches at 8 bases. Per the germline V gene, CDR1 is SGHRS and CDR2 is YFSETQ. The CDR3 length is 14 residues. V lost 5 bases to trimming and J lost 4 bases; unmatched junction nucleotides: 7. The CDR3 bases are TGCGCCAGCAGTCCTTCGGACAGGGCAGAGACCCAGTACTTC. Translation gives CASSPSDRAETQYF.

V is TRBV28 and J is TRBJ2-7; 7 nucleotides align to TRBD2. With V trimmed by 7 bases and J by 5 bases, 14 bases remained unmatched. The V gene's germline CDR1 is MDHEN and CDR2 SYDVKM. The CDR3 extends over 15 amino acids. Written as DNA, the CDR3 is TGTGCCAGCACCACCCCTCCAGCGGGACCGAACGAGCAGTACTTC. Its translation: CASTTPPAGPNEQYF.

The chain has TRBV5-1 and TRBJ1-5; 11 bases align to TRBD1. This CDR3 has 14 amino acids. Per the germline V gene, CDR1 is SGHRS and CDR2 is YFSETQ. V lost 3 bases and J lost 6; bases outside the gene matches: 2. CDR3 sequence (DNA): TGCGCCAGCAGCTCCGGGACAGGGGGTCAGCCCCAGCATTTT. It encodes CASSSGTGGQPQHF.

For this clone: The sample has other DNA sequences that encode this CDR3 too. The gene calls are TRBV9 and TRBJ2-7; D remains ambiguous. Germline CDR1 reads SGDLS; CDR2 reads YYNGEE. There are 15 residues in the CDR3. V shed 0 bases and J shed 2 bases, with 12 bases lying between them. The CDR3 region has the DNA TGTGCCAGCAGCGTAGGCGGAAGGTCCCCCTACGAGCAGTACTTC. Translated: CASSVGGRSPYEQYF.

The V and J genes are TRBV24-1 and TRBJ2-3; TRBD2 might be the D (6 bases). The ends were cut back, 4 bases at V and 4 bases at J, with 17 bases in the middle. There are 16 residues in the CDR3. Germline V gene sequence: CDR1 KGHDR, CDR2 SFDVKD. In DNA form, the CDR3 reads TGTGCCACCAGTGACCCCCTGGAGGGCCCGGCAGATACGCAGTATTTT. This sequence encodes CATSDPLEGPADTQYF.

This clone was detected only a few times. This sequence joins TRBV28 and TRBJ2-2, with 8 bases identical to TRBD1. This CDR3 is built from 15 residues. The germline V gene has CDR1 MDHEN and CDR2 SYDVKM. J lost 5 bases, V lost 3 bases, and 5 bases had no gene match. The CDR3 nucleotides are TGTGCCAGCAGTTTCCTCAGGGGGCGGACCGGGGAGCTGTTTTTT. Translated, it gives CASSFLRGRTGELFF.

V and J are TRBV24-1 and TRBJ2-2, with 7 bases lining up with TRBD1. The germline V gene has CDR1 KGHDR and CDR2 SFDVKD. V lost 3 bases to trimming and J lost 1 base; unmatched junction nucleotides: 7. The CDR3 extends over 17 amino acids. DNA of the CDR3: TGTGCCACCAGTGATGCTCCAGGGGGAAAGAACACCGGGGAGCTGTTTTTT. Its translation: CATSDAPGGKNTGELFF.

The gene calls are TRBV24-1 and TRBJ2-5; D might be TRBD2 (5 bases). The germline gives CDR1 KGHDR, CDR2 SFDVKD. This CDR3 is 12 amino acids long. V dropped 9 bases and J dropped 5 bases, with 12 bases sitting between them. The CDR3 nucleotides read TGTGCCACCTTTCACAGAGGGGAGACCCAGTACTTC. Its protein is CATFHRGETQYF.